Listed below are T cell receptor beta chains from one sample, sequenced in a study of T cell changes during pregnancy in multiple sclerosis. The table came from immunoSEQ multiplex PCR; TCRdb's copy has only in-frame clones and leaves some out. Found here are about 69,000 clones, around 90% of them singletons; the top ten hold roughly 1.5%. The sequences come from peripheral blood, collected in the third trimester of pregnancy. Every receptor here comes from a female donor with multiple sclerosis, enrolled in a pregnancy study. The CDR3 runs from the conserved cysteine through the conserved F or W. The D gene is left open where the match is weak. Expanded clones get a size class; other rows say once, few or many, or leave the size out.

j_call d_call clone_size v_call cdr3_nt cdr3_aa
TRBJ2-5 TRBD1 - TRBV5-1 TGCGCCAGCAGCTTGGTTCGGACAGGGGACTACCAAGAGACCCAGTACTTC CASSLVRTGDYQETQYF
TRBJ2-1 TRBD2 - TRBV5-1 TGCGCCAGCAGCTTGGGACCTCTAGCGGGGGTCGATGAGCAGTTCTTC CASSLGPLAGVDEQFF
TRBJ2-1 - - TRBV19 TGTGCCAGTATGGAGGGGCCATACAATGAGCAGTTCTTC CASMEGPYNEQFF
TRBJ1-1 - - TRBV7-9 TGTGCCAGCAGCTTCCGGGACACTGAAGCTTTCTTT CASSFRDTEAFF
TRBJ1-3 TRBD1 - TRBV7-9 TGTGCCAGCAGCTTAGAGGGACAGTTAGGGGCTTTCTCTGGAAACACCATATATTTT CASSLEGQLGAFSGNTIYF
TRBJ2-1 - - TRBV4-1 TGCGCCAGCAGCCAACTAACGAGTCCCAATGAGCAGTTCTTC CASSQLTSPNEQFF
TRBJ2-1 TRBD2 once TRBV7-9 TGTGCCAGCAGCTTATGGCTAGCGGGGTCCTACAATGAGCAGTTCTTC CASSLWLAGSYNEQFF
TRBJ2-1 - - TRBV7-9 TGTGCCAGCAGCTTGTCCCAGGTTTCCAGCTCCTACAATGAGCAGTTCTTC CASSLSQVSSSYNEQFF
TRBJ1-5 - - TRBV28 TGTGCCAGCAGTTTTCGCCCGGGGCCCCAGCATTTT CASSFRPGPQHF
TRBJ2-3 - - TRBV27 TGTGCCAGCAGTTTATTCCGAGGAACAGATACGCAGTATTTT CASSLFRGTDTQYF
TRBJ2-3 - - TRBV5-6 TGTGCCAGCAGCTTCTTCCTCGGGAGAGGCAAACAGGATACGCAGTATTTT CASSFFLGRGKQDTQYF
TRBJ1-1 TRBD1 - TRBV5-6 TGTGCCAGCAGCACAGGGGGCTTTGCTGAAGCTTTCTTT CASSTGGFAEAFF
TRBJ2-7 TRBD1 once TRBV27 TGTGCCAGCAGTTGGAGACAGGGGGCCTACGAGCAGTACTTC CASSWRQGAYEQYF
TRBJ2-7 TRBD1 - TRBV5-5 TGTGCCAGCAGCAGGACAGGATACTACGAGCAGTACTTC CASSRTGYYEQYF
TRBJ2-7 - - TRBV10-3 TGTGCCATCAGTGCAGGCAGGGGCTACGAGCAGTACTTC CAISAGRGYEQYF
TRBJ1-1 - - TRBV2 TGTGCCAGCGTTCAAGCGGCTCTTGGCACTGAAGCTTTCTTT CASVQAALGTEAFF
TRBJ2-5 TRBD2 - TRBV7-2 TGTGCCAGCAGCTCTAGCGGGGGGGTGACCCAGTACTTC CASSSSGGVTQYF
TRBJ1-6 TRBD1 once TRBV6-6 TGTGCCAGCAAAGGGGCACAGGGGGTTAATTCACCCCTCCACTTT CASKGAQGVNSPLHF
TRBJ2-3 - - TRBV19 TGTGCCAGTAGTGTCCGGGTCACAGATACGCAGTATTTT CASSVRVTDTQYF
TRBJ2-7 TRBD2 once TRBV6-1 TGTGCCAGCAGTGTCCAGCGGGGGGGCCAGAACGAGCAGTACTTC CASSVQRGGQNEQYF
TRBJ1-5 - - TRBV25-1 TGTGCCAGCAGTGAATATATAGGACACCCCAATCAGCCCCAGCATTTT CASSEYIGHPNQPQHF
TRBJ2-2 - - TRBV2 TGTGCCAGCAACTCCATCCAGGGTTTAAACACCGGGGAGCTGTTTTTT CASNSIQGLNTGELFF
TRBJ2-1 TRBD1 - TRBV11-2 TGTGCCAGCAGGCCTACAGGGGTCAATGAGCAGTTCTTC CASRPTGVNEQFF
TRBJ2-7 TRBD2 - TRBV7-9 TGTGCCAGCAGCCTGGGACTAGCGCCTACCTACGAGCAGTACTTC CASSLGLAPTYEQYF
TRBJ1-1 TRBD1 - TRBV2 TGTGCCAGCAGTGTCTCCGGGACAGTCGAAGCTTTCTTT CASSVSGTVEAFF
TRBJ1-2 - few TRBV30 TGTGCCTGGAGTAGGCAGATCCAGGGTGGCTACACCTTC CAWSRQIQGGYTF
TRBJ2-5 TRBD1 few TRBV5-6 TGTGCCAGCAGCTTGGCGGGACAGTCAACTATACAAGAGACCCAGTACTTC CASSLAGQSTIQETQYF
TRBJ1-1 - - TRBV6-6 TGTGCCAGCAGTTACTCGGCAGGAGGCACTGAAGCTTTCTTT CASSYSAGGTEAFF
TRBJ1-4 TRBD1 - TRBV5-4 TGTGCCAGCAGACAGGGGGGGGAAGGGGAAAAACTGTTTTTT CASRQGGEGEKLFF
TRBJ2-6 TRBD1 - TRBV19 TGTGCCAGTAGTATAGTCCTCCGACAGGGAAGAAACGTCCTGACTTTC CASSIVLRQGRNVLTF
TRBJ1-2 TRBD1 - TRBV11-1 TGTGCCAGCAGCCGGACGGATACAGGGGATGGCTACACCTTC CASSRTDTGDGYTF
TRBJ1-1 TRBD1 - TRBV7-2 TGTGCCAGCAGCTTACCCCGACAGGGGGATACTGAAGCTTTCTTT CASSLPRQGDTEAFF
TRBJ1-3 - - TRBV30 TGTGCCTGGAGTGTAGATGAGGGAACTGGAAACACCATATATTTT CAWSVDEGTGNTIYF
TRBJ2-3 - - TRBV29-1 TGCAGCGTTGAACAGGGTGGGTCAAACACAGATACGCAGTATTTT CSVEQGGSNTDTQYF
TRBJ2-3 - - TRBV4-3 TGCGCCAGCAGCCAAGAAGCCCACGCCGACTCAGATACGCAGTATTTT CASSQEAHADSDTQYF
TRBJ2-7 TRBD1 once TRBV19 TGTGCCAGTAGTAGCCCGGGGACAGGGGGGAGCTACGAGCAGTACTTC CASSSPGTGGSYEQYF
TRBJ2-1 TRBD2 once TRBV10-3 TGTGCCATCAGTGGACTAGCGGGGGGCTCCTACAATGAGCAGTTCTTC CAISGLAGGSYNEQFF
TRBJ1-3 - - TRBV9 TGTGCCAGCAGCGTAGGGGGCGCGAGCTCTGGAAACACCATATATTTT CASSVGGASSGNTIYF
TRBJ2-2 TRBD1 once TRBV19 TGTGCCACTACCCCAGTGGGACAGCCGGAAGCCACCGGGGAGCTGTTTTTT CATTPVGQPEATGELFF
TRBJ2-1 - - TRBV10-3 TGTGCCATCAGTGAGTGGGGGGACAGAGAGCAGTTCTTC CAISEWGDREQFF
TRBJ2-1 - once TRBV7-9 TGTGCCAGCAGCATCAGTAGGGGCAATGAGCAGTTCTTC CASSISRGNEQFF
TRBJ1-6 - once TRBV6-6 TGTGCCAGCAGTTACTCGAAACAGGGCGGATCACCCCTCCACTTT CASSYSKQGGSPLHF
TRBJ2-7 - - TRBV11-2 TGTGCCAGCAGCAACAGGGTGGTGCGTCGGTACGAGCAGTACTTC CASSNRVVRRYEQYF